This entry lists 24 T cell receptor beta chains sequenced from one sample in a study of fetal regulatory T cell absence and autoimmunity. Measured with immunoSEQ multiplex PCR; TCRdb has only the in-frame clones, and not every one. The data show some 44,000 clones, about 79% seen once. Sequenced material: cord blood. These receptors came from a newborn boy with IPEX syndrome.

This chain links TRBV5-4 with TRBJ2-5; 9 bases line up with TRBD2. CDR1 SGHNT and CDR2 YYREEE come from the germline V gene (reference sequence). Trimming cost V 1 base and J 4 bases; bases outside gene matches: 8. This CDR3 is built from 16 residues. CDR3: CASSLPQRGEGETQYF. In nucleotides, the CDR3 is TGTGCCAGCAGCTTGCCCCAGCGGGGGGAAGGAGAGACCCAGTACTTC.

V and J are TRBV4-1 and TRBJ1-2; weak D call: TRBD1 (5 bases). Germline values: CDR1 MGHRA, CDR2 YSYEKL. Trimming removed 0 bases from V and 2 bases from J, with 13 bases in between. This CDR3 contains 16 residues. The CDR3 DNA reads as TGCGCCAGCAGCCAAGAAACCAGGGTGACCAACTATGGCTACACCTTC. Protein product: CASSQETRVTNYGYTF.

The V gene is TRBV7-9, the J gene TRBJ2-1, with D unresolved. V was cut by 3 bases and J by 4 bases, with 7 bases left in between. The CDR3 runs 13 residues. Per germline, CDR1 SEHNR and CDR2 FQNEAQ (reference sequence). For the CDR3, the DNA is TGTGCCAGCAGCTTCTTAGAATACAATGAGCAGTTCTTC. Amino acids: CASSFLEYNEQFF. The full variable domain, with the rest looked up from reference TRBV7-9 and TRBJ2-1, is DTGVSQNPRHKITKRGQNVTFRCDPISEHNRLYWYRQTLGQGPEFLTYFQNEAQLEKSRLLSDRFSAERPKGSFSTLEIQRTEQGDSAMYLCASSFLEYNEQFFGPGTRLTVL.

This clone turned up a few times. The V call is TRBV2, the J call TRBJ2-7; 7 bases map to TRBD2. V lost 0 bases, J lost 2 bases, and 1 base stayed unmatched. CDR1 is SNHLY and CDR2 is FYNNEI in the germline V gene. The CDR3 is 14 amino acids. CDR3 bases: TGTGCCAGCAGTGAAGCGGGGGGGGCCTACGAGCAGTACTTC. This codes for CASSEAGGAYEQYF.

V gene TRBV19 combines with J gene TRBJ1-1; TRBD1 aligns across 9 bases. V lost 6 bases, J lost 3 bases, and 2 bases stayed unmatched. CDR1 is LNHDA and CDR2 is SQIVND in the germline V gene (reference sequence). The CDR3 runs 13 residues. The CDR3 region is CASRQGAHTEAFF. The CDR3 bases are TGTGCCAGTAGACAGGGGGCGCACACTGAAGCTTTCTTT.

V and J are TRBV2 and TRBJ2-1, with D unclear. In germline, CDR1 is SNHLY, CDR2 FYNNEI. The CDR3 extends over 17 amino acids. V was cut by 6 bases and J by 0 bases, with 18 bases left in between. For the CDR3, the DNA is TGTGCCAGCAGCGGAATAGGTAGAGCAACCTCCTACAATGAGCAGTTCTTC. This codes for CASSGIGRATSYNEQFF. The variable domain in full, completed from reference TRBV2 and TRBJ2-1, reads EPEVTQTPSHQVTQMGQEVILRCVPISNHLYFYWYRQILGQKVEFLVSFYNNEISEKSEIFDDQFSVERPDGSNFTLKIRSTKLEDSAMYFCASSGIGRATSYNEQFFGPGTRLTVL.

The table lists this clone with a count of one. J is TRBJ2-2 and V is TRBV13, with a tentative D call TRBD2 (6 bases). Germline-derived CDR1 and CDR2 are PRHDT and FYEKMQ (reference sequence). Between the trimmed V and J ends, which lost 6 bases and 7 bases, there was a span of 12 bases. The CDR3 runs to 13 residues. Here the CDR3 DNA reads TGTGCCAGCAGTTACGGGGGAAACGGGGAGCTGTTTTTT. Translation: CASSYGGNGELFF.

The genes are TRBV4-2 and TRBJ2-1; 9 bases are a match to TRBD2. From germline, CDR1 is LGHNA and CDR2 YNFKEQ. Trimming removed 1 base from V and 10 bases from J; junction bases left unmatched: 5. This CDR3 comprises 14 residues. In DNA, the CDR3 is TGTGCCAGCAGCCAAGGGGCGGGAGGGCAAGAGCAGTTCTTC. Amino acids: CASSQGAGGQEQFF.

This clone was picked up one time. This rearrangement joins TRBV4-2 to TRBJ2-1; 9 bases align to TRBD2. Germline CDR1 is LGHNA and CDR2 is YNFKEQ. CDR3 length: 11 residues. The trim removed 8 bases at V and 10 bases at J, leaving 3 bases unmatched. The CDR3 DNA reads as TGTGCCAGCGGGACTAGCCCAGAGCAGTTCTTC. This gives the protein CASGTSPEQFF.

This rearrangement joins TRBV6-5 to TRBJ1-5, with 7 bases fitting TRBD1. CDR3 length equals 14 residues. Germline V gene lookup returns CDR1 MNHEY and CDR2 SVGAGI. J was trimmed by 2 bases and V by 6 bases; bases with no gene match: 4. DNA for the CDR3: TGTGCCAGCAGACCTGACAGGGGCAATCAGCCCCAGCATTTT. Protein sequence: CASRPDRGNQPQHF.

The chain has TRBV4-3 and TRBJ1-5; D is unresolved. This CDR3 is built from 17 residues. Trimming removed 0 bases at V and 7 bases at J, with 19 bases between. The V gene's germline CDR1 is LGHNA and CDR2 YSLEER. CDR3 in amino acids: CASSQDYLPSFGQPQHF. DNA of the CDR3: TGCGCCAGCAGCCAAGATTATTTACCCAGCTTTGGGCAGCCCCAGCATTTT.

V gene TRBV6-6 combines with J gene TRBJ1-2; 7 positions agree with TRBD1. Germline loops: CDR1 MNHNY, CDR2 SVGAGI (reference sequence). Losses at the gene ends were 4 bases for V and 3 bases for J; bases not matched to a gene: 5. This CDR3 spans 14 amino acids. The CDR3 DNA follows: TGTGCCAGCAGTTCCCTCACAGGGGACTATGGCTACACCTTC. It specifies CASSSLTGDYGYTF.

The chain uses TRBV4-1 and TRBJ2-6, with 10 positions matching TRBD2. In germline, CDR1 is MGHRA, CDR2 YSYEKL. This CDR3 spans 21 amino acids. The junction had 13 bases not matched to a gene; V was cut back by 1 base and J by 1 base. The CDR3 sequence is CASSQGLSSGRGESGANVLTF. The CDR3 coding sequence is TGCGCCAGCAGCCAAGGGTTGTCGAGCGGGAGGGGCGAATCTGGGGCCAACGTCCTGACTTTC.

This clone has more than one count but fewer than ten. The rearrangement joins TRBV4-1 to TRBJ2-7; D might be TRBD1 (6 bases). V was clipped by 0 bases and J by 3 bases, with 9 bases between them. Looked up from germline, CDR1 is MGHRA and CDR2 is YSYEKL. This CDR3 has 14 residues. The CDR3 bases are TGCGCCAGCAGCCAAGATCGCAGGGGCTACGAGCAGTACTTC. This codes for CASSQDRRGYEQYF.

The V and J genes are TRBV9 and TRBJ2-5, with 12 positions matching TRBD1. This CDR3 region has 15 residues. Per germline, CDR1 SGDLS and CDR2 YYNGEE. J gave up 5 bases and V 0 bases, and 2 bases lay outside the gene matches. Written as DNA, the CDR3 is TGTGCCAGCAGCGTAGGGGACAGGGGGCAGGAGACCCAGTACTTC. It translates to CASSVGDRGQETQYF.

The chain couples TRBV9 to TRBJ1-1; no firm D call. V was clipped by 0 bases and J by 4 bases, with 10 bases between them. The CDR3 has 14 residues. The germline gives CDR1 SGDLS, CDR2 YYNGEE. The CDR3 DNA reads as TGTGCCAGCAGCGTAGACCCGGGGAGCACTGAAGCTTTCTTT. This translates into CASSVDPGSTEAFF.

This clone was detected only a few times. The chain employs TRBV11-2 and TRBJ2-3; D gene ambiguous. Trimming took 5 bases from V and 1 from J, leaving 1 base between them. There are 11 residues in the CDR3. The germline V gene encodes CDR1 SGHAT and CDR2 FQNNGV. The CDR3 loop reads CASSRTDTQYF. DNA of the CDR3: TGTGCCAGCAGCCGCACAGATACGCAGTATTTT.

The chain is built from TRBV11-3 and TRBJ2-7; 9 nucleotides match TRBD2. The CDR3 sequence is 15 residues long. V shed 5 bases, J shed 3 bases, and the junction held 8 bases outside the gene matches. Germline loops: CDR1 SGHNT, CDR2 YENEEA. CDR3 protein: CASSQGPAGGYEQYF. The CDR3 DNA is TGTGCCAGCAGCCAAGGCCCAGCGGGGGGCTACGAGCAGTACTTC.

The V and J genes are TRBV18 and TRBJ2-2, with a tentative D call TRBD1 (5 bases). This CDR3 comprises 16 residues. The ends were cut back, 1 base at V and 0 bases at J, with 9 bases in the middle. Germline V CDR1 and CDR2: KGHSH, LQKENI. The CDR3 loop is CASSPQGPSNTGELFF. The CDR3 DNA reads as TGTGCCAGCTCACCACAGGGGCCTTCGAACACCGGGGAGCTGTTTTTT.

The rearrangement uses TRBV6-5 and TRBJ1-1; the match to TRBD1 covers 10 bases. The V gene's germline CDR1 is MNHEY and CDR2 SVGAGI. This CDR3 is built from 13 residues. Losses at the gene ends were 8 bases for V and 5 bases for J; bases not matched to a gene: 5. The CDR3 DNA reads as TGTGCCAGCCACGGACAGGGGGGGACTGAAGCTTTCTTT. As protein: CASHGQGGTEAFF.

The rearrangement links TRBV5-1 to TRBJ2-4; unclear D gene. Trimming stripped 0 bases from V and 0 bases from J, with 7 bases between. The CDR3 covers 15 residues. Germline V gene lookup returns CDR1 SGHRS and CDR2 YFSETQ. The CDR3 region is CASSLDRLAKNIQYF. The CDR3 DNA sequence: TGCGCCAGCAGCTTGGACAGACTAGCCAAAAACATTCAGTACTTC.

The chain employs TRBV5-1 and TRBJ2-2, with D maybe TRBD1 (6 bases). Germline CDR1 is SGHRS and CDR2 is YFSETQ. This CDR3 region has 15 residues. Trimming took off 2 bases at V and 0 bases at J, with 8 bases between the two ends. The CDR3 coding sequence is TGCGCCAGCAGCTTCGGGACAACGAACACCGGGGAGCTGTTTTTT. The encoded protein is CASSFGTTNTGELFF.

The chain has TRBV30 and TRBJ2-7; 11 bases fit TRBD2. The length of the CDR3 is 17 residues. V was pared by 3 bases and J by 4 bases, with 14 bases of the junction left unmatched. The V gene's germline CDR1 is GTSNPN and CDR2 SVGIG (reference sequence). CDR3 sequence: CAWRITRETSGAYEQYF. CDR3 in DNA: TGTGCCTGGAGGATTACGCGGGAGACTAGCGGGGCGTACGAGCAGTACTTC.

V and J are TRBV5-6 and TRBJ2-1; 10 nucleotides line up with TRBD2. Germline V CDR1 and CDR2: SGHDT, YYEEEE. With 2 bases clipped from V and 0 bases from J, the junction kept 2 bases outside the gene matches. This CDR3 has 16 residues. In DNA form, the CDR3 reads TGTGCCAGCAGCTTCCCTAGCGGGAGCTCCTACAATGAGCAGTTCTTC. It translates to CASSFPSGSSYNEQFF.